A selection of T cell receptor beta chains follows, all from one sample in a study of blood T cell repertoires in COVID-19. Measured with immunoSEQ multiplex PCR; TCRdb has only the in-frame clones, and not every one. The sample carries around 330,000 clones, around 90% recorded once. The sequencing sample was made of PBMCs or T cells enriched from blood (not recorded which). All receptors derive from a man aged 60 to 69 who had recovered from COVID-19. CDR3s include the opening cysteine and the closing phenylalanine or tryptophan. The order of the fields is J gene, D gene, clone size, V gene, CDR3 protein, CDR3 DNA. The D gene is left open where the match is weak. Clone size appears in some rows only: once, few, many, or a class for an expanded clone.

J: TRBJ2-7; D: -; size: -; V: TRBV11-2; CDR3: CASSLGIAAYEQYF; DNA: TGTGCCAGCAGCTTAGGTATAGCGGCCTACGAGCAGTACTTC
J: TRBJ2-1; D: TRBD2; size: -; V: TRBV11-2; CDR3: CASSFSSGGPYNEQFF; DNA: TGTGCCAGCAGCTTTTCTAGCGGTGGCCCCTACAATGAGCAGTTCTTC
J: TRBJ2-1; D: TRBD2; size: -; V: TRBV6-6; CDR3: CASSPPSGGAYNEQFF; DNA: TGTGCCAGCAGTCCTCCTAGCGGAGGGGCCTACAATGAGCAGTTCTTC
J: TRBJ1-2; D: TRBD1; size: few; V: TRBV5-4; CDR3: CASSLGDRGPSSLGYTF; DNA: TGTGCCAGCAGCTTGGGGGACAGGGGGCCGTCTTCTCTCGGCTACACCTTC
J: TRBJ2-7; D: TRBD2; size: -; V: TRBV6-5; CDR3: CASSYRSGSIYEQYF; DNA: TGTGCCAGCAGTTACCGCAGCGGGAGCATCTACGAGCAGTACTTC
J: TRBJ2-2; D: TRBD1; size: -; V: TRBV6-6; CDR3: CASTTGGAHGTGELFF; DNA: TGTGCCAGCACCACAGGGGGCGCACATGGCACCGGGGAGCTGTTTTTT
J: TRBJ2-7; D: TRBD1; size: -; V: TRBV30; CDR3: CAWSGPGQGVYEQYF; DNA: TGTGCCTGGAGTGGACCGGGACAGGGGGTGTACGAGCAGTACTTC
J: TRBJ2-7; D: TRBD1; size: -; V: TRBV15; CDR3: CATSRDKDRAYEQYF; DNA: TGTGCCACCAGCAGAGATAAGGACAGGGCCTACGAGCAGTACTTC
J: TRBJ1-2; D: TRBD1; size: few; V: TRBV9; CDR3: CASSGQGNYGYTF; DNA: TGTGCCAGCAGCGGACAGGGTAACTATGGCTACACCTTC
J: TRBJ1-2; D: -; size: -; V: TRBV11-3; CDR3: CASSLAQRGGRRYGYTF; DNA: TGTGCCAGCAGCTTAGCCCAAAGAGGGGGACGGAGATATGGCTACACCTTC
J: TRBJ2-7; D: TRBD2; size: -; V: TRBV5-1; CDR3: CASSLALASGMDEQYF; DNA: TGCGCCAGCAGCTTGGCGCTGGCTAGCGGGATGGACGAGCAGTACTTC
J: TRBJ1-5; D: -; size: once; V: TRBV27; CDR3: CASSFQGNSNQPQHF; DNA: TGTGCCAGCAGTTTCCAGGGCAATAGCAATCAGCCCCAGCATTTT
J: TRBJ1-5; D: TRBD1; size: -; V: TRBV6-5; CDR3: CASTKEGGQYQPQHF; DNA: TGTGCCAGCACCAAAGAGGGGGGACAGTATCAGCCCCAGCATTTT
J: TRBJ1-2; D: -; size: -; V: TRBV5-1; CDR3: CASSLEGRDYGYTF; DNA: TGCGCCAGCAGCTTGGAAGGCAGGGACTATGGCTACACCTTC
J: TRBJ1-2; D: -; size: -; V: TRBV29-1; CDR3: CSVDSSGQTLDYGYTF; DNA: TGCAGCGTTGATTCTTCTGGGCAAACCCTCGACTATGGCTACACCTTC
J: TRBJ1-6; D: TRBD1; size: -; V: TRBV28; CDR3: CASSGDSTSIGTLHF; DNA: TGTGCCAGCAGTGGGGACAGCACCTCTATAGGGACCCTCCACTTT
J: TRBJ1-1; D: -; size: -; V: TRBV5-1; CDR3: CASSEAGGASTEAFF; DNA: TGCGCCAGCAGCGAGGCTGGGGGGGCAAGCACTGAAGCTTTCTTT
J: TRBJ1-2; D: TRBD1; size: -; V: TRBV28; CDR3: CASSSPWYRGQSGYTF; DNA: TGTGCCAGCAGTTCCCCGTGGTACAGGGGGCAGAGTGGCTACACCTTC